The TCR beta chain described here comes from a study of OX40 agonist ivuxolimab in advanced cancers. Study-level findings and limits: Clonal expansion from baseline to week 6 occurred in both CD4+ and CD8+ T cells. Low normalized T-cell clonal expansion was additionally recorded for some nonresponders.

TCRdb's copy holds only in-frame clones and misses some; the assay was immunoSEQ multiplex PCR. The repertoire holds under 35,000 clones, with roughly 84% as singletons. Points on this clone: No antigen is known for it.

Trimming removed 5 bases at V and 4 bases at J, with 17 bases between. Germline CDR1 is MNHNS and CDR2 is SASEGT. The length of the CDR3 is 15 residues. Blood sampling took place at baseline, cycle 4 day 1, and cycle 7 day 1. This specimen consisted of CD4+ or CD8+ T cells sorted from blood, obtained in a trial of the OX40 agonist ivuxolimab. The TCR sequence derives from an adult with an advanced solid tumor such as melanoma, head and neck, liver or kidney cancer. The chain uses TRBV6-1 and TRBJ1-2; D may be TRBD1 (6 bases). CDR3 DNA: TGTGCCAGCAGTAGGGGGGGCGCCGTGATCTATGGCTACACCTTC. Protein sequence: CASSRGGAVIYGYTF.